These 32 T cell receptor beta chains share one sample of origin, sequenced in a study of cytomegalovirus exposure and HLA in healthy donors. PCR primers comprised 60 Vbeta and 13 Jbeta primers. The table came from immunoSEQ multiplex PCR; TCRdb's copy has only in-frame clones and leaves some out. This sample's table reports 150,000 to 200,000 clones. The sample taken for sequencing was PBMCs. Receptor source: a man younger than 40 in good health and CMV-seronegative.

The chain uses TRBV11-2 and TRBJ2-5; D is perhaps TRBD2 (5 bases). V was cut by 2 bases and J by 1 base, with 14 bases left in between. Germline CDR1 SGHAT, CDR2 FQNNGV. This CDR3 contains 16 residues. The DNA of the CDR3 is TGTGCCAGCAGCTTATTGCTCGGGCTAGCCCAAGAGACCCAGTACTTC. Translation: CASSLLLGLAQETQYF.

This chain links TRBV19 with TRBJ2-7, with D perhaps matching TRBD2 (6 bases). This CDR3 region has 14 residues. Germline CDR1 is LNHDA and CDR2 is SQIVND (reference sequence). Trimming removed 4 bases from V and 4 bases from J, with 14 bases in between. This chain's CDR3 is CASSTGTGRYEQYF. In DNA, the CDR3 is TGTGCCAGTAGTACCGGGACTGGGAGGTACGAGCAGTACTTC.

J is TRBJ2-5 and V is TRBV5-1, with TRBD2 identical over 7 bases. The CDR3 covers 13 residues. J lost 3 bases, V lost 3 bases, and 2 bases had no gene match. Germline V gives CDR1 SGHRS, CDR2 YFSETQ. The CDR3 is CASSSTSKETQYF. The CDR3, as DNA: TGCGCCAGCAGCTCGACTAGCAAAGAGACCCAGTACTTC.

CDR3 nucleotide sequence: TGTGCCAGCCATGACCTAGGTGAAGGGGACAATGAGCAGTTCTTC. This codes for CASHDLGEGDNEQFF. V usage is TRBV2 and J usage is TRBJ2-1; perhaps TRBD1 as D (5 bases). Germline V CDR1 and CDR2: SNHLY, FYNNEI. CDR3 length: 15 residues. V dropped 8 bases and J dropped 5 bases, with 19 bases sitting between them.

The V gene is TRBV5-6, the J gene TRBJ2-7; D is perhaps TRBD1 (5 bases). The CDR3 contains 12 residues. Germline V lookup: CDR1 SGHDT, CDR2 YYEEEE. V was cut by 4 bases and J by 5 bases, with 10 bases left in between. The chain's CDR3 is CASSGTGNEQYF. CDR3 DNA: TGTGCCAGCAGCGGAACAGGAAACGAGCAGTACTTC.

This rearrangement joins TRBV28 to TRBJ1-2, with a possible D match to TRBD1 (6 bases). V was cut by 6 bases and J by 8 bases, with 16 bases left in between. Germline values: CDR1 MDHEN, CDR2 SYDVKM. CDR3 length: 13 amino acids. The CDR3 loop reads CASSIVGAWGYTF. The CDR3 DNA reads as TGTGCCAGCAGCATAGTGGGGGCCTGGGGCTACACCTTC.

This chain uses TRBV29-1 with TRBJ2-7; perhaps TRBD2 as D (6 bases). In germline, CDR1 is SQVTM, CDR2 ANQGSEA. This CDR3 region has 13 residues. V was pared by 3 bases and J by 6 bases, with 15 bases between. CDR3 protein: CSVDMGFGGEQYF. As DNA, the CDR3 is TGCAGCGTTGATATGGGCTTCGGGGGCGAGCAGTACTTC.

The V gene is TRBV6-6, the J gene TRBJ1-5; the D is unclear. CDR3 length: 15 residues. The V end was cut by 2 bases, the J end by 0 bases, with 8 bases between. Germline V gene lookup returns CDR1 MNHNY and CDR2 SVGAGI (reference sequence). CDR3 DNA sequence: TGTGCCAGCAGTTACGAGGATCCTAGCAATCAGCCCCAGCATTTT. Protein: CASSYEDPSNQPQHF.

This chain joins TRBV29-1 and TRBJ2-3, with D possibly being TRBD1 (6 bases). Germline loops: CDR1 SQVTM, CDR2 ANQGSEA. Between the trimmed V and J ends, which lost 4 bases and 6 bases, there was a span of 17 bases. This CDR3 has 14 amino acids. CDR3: CSVVGDRLGDTQYF. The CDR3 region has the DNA TGCAGCGTTGTCGGAGACAGGTTAGGCGATACGCAGTATTTT.

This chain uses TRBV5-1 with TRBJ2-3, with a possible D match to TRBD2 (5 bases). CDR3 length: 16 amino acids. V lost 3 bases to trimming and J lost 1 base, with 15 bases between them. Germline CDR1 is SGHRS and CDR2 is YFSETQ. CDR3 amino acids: CASSSGVLRGTDTQYF. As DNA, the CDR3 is TGCGCCAGCAGCTCCGGGGTCCTGAGAGGCACAGATACGCAGTATTTT.

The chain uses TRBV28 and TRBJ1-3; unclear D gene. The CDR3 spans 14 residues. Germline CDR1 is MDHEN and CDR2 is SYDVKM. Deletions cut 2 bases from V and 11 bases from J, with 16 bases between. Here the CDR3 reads CASSLMALTRPIYF. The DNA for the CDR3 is TGTGCCAGCAGTTTAATGGCCCTCACCCGTCCCATATATTTT.

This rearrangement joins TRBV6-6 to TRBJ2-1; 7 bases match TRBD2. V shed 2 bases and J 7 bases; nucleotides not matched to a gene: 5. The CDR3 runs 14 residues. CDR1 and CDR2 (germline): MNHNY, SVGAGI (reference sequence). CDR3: CASSYAGELNEQFF. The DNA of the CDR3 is TGTGCCAGCAGTTACGCGGGAGAACTGAATGAGCAGTTCTTC.

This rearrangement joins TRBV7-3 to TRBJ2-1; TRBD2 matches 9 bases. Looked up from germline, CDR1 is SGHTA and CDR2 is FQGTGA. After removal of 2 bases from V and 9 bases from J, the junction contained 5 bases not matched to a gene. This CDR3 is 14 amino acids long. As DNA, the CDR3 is TGTGCCAGCAGCTTAGTCGGGACTAGCAGTGAGCAGTTCTTC. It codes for CASSLVGTSSEQFF.

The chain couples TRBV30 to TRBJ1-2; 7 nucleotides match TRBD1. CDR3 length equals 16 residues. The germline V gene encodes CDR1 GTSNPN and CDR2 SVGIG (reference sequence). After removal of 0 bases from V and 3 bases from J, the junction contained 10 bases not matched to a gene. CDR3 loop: CAWSVSLTGEDYGYTF. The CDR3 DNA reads TGTGCCTGGAGTGTATCTCTTACAGGGGAAGACTATGGCTACACCTTC. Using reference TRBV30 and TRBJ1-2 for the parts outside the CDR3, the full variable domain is SQTIHQWPATLVQPVGSPLSLECTVEGTSNPNLYWYRQAAGRGLQLLFYSVGIGQISSEVPQNLSASRPQDRQFILSSKKLLLSDSGFYLCAWSVSLTGEDYGYTFGSGTRLTVV.

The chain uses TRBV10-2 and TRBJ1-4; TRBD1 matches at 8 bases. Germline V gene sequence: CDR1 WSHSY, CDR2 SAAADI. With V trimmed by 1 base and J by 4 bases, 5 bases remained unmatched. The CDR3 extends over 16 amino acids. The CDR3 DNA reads TGCGCCAGCAGTGAGTGGCGGACAGGGAGTAATGAAAAACTGTTTTTT. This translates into CASSEWRTGSNEKLFF.

This CDR3 reads CASSLGGASASIKQFF. In DNA, the CDR3 is TGTGCCAGCAGCTTAGGTGGGGCTAGCGCGTCTATAAAGCAGTTCTTC. This sequence joins TRBV11-2 and TRBJ2-1, with a weak D call TRBD2 (6 bases). The CDR3 runs to 16 residues. With 1 base removed from V and 11 bases from J, the gap between germline ends came to 21 bases. Germline-derived CDR1 and CDR2 are SGHAT and FQNNGV.

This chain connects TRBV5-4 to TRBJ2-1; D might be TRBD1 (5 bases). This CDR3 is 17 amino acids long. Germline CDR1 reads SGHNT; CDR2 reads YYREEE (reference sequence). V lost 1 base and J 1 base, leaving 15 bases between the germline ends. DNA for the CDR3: TGTGCCAGCAGCTTGTTCCAGACAGTGCGGTCCTACAATGAGCAGTTCTTC. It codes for CASSLFQTVRSYNEQFF.

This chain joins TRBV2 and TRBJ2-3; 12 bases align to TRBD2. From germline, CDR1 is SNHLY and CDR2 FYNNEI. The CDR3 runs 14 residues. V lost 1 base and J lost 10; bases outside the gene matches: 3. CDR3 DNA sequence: TGTGCCAGCAGTGAAGGACTAGCGGGAGTCGCGCAGTATTTT. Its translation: CASSEGLAGVAQYF.

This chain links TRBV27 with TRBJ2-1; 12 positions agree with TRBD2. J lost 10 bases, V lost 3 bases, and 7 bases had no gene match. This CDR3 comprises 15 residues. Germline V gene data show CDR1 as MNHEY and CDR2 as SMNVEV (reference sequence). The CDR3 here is CASSFLAGGEEEQFF. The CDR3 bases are TGTGCCAGCAGTTTTCTAGCGGGAGGGGAGGAGGAGCAGTTCTTC.

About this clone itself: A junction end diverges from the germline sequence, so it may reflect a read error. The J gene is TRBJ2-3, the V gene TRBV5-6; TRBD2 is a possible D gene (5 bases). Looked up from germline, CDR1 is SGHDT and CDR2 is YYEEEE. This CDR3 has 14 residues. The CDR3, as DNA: TGTGCCAGCAGAAGTGGTCCTAGCACAGATACGCAATATTTT. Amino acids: CASRSGPSTDTQYF.

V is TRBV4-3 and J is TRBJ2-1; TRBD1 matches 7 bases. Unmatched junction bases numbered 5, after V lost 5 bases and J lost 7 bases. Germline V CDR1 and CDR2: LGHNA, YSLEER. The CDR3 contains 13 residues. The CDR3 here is CASSATGSNEQFF. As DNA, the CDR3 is TGCGCCAGCAGCGCGACAGGGTCTAATGAGCAGTTCTTC.

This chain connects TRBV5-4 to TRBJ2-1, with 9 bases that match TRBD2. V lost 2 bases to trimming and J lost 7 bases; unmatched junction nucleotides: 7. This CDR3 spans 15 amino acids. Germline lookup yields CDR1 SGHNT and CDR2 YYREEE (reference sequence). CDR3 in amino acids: CASSFRMSGRNEQFF. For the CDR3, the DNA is TGTGCCAGCAGCTTCCGCATGAGCGGGAGGAATGAGCAGTTCTTC.

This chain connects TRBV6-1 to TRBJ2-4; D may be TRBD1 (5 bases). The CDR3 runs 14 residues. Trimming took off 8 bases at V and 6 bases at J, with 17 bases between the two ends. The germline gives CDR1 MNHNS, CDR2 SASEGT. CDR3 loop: CASASLGAVNIQYF. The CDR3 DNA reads TGTGCCAGCGCCTCCCTTGGGGCCGTAAACATTCAGTACTTC.

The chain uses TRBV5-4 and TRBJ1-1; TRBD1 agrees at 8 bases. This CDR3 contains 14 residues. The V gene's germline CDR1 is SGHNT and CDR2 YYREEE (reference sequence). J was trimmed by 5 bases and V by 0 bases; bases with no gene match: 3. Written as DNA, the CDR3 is TGTGCCAGCAGCTTGGGGCAGGGGGCAACTGAAGCTTTCTTT. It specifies CASSLGQGATEAFF.

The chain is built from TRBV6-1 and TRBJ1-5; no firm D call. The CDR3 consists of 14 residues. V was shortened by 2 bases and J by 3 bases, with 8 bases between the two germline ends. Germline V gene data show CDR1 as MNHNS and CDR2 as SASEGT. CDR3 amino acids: CASSEPGFNQPQHF. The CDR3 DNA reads TGTGCCAGCAGTGAACCCGGGTTCAATCAGCCCCAGCATTTT.

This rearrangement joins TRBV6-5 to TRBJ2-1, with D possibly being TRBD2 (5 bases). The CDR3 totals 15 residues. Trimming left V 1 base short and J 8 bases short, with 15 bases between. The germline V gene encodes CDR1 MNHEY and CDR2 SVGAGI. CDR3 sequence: CASSYYSGSKDEQFF. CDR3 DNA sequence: TGTGCCAGCAGTTACTATTCGGGGTCGAAGGATGAGCAGTTCTTC.

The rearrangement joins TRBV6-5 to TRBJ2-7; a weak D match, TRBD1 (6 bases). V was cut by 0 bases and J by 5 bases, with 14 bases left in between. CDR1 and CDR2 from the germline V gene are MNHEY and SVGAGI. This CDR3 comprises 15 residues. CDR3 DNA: TGTGCCAGCAGTTACTCGGGGGCGGCCAGGGACGAGCAGTACTTC. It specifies CASSYSGAARDEQYF.

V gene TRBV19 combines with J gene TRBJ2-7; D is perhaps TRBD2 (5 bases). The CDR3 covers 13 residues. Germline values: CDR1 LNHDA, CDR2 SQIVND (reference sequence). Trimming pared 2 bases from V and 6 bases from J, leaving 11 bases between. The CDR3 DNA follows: TGTGCCAGTAGTATATCCCTAGCTTCCGAGCAGTACTTC. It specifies CASSISLASEQYF.

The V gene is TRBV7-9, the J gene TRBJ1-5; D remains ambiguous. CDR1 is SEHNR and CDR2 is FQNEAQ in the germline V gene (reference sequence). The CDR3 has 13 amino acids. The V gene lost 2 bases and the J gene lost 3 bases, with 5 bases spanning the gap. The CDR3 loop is CASSLQANQPQHF. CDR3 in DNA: TGTGCCAGCAGCTTACAGGCCAATCAGCCCCAGCATTTT. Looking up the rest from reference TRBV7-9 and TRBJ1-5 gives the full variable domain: DTGVSQNPRHKITKRGQNVTFRCDPISEHNRLYWYRQTLGQGPEFLTYFQNEAQLEKSRLLSDRFSAERPKGSFSTLEIQRTEQGDSAMYLCASSLQANQPQHFGDGTRLSIL.

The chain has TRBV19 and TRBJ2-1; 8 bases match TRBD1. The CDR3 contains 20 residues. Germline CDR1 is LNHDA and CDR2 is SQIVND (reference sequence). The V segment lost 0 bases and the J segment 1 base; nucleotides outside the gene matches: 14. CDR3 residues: CASSIDAPATGVGSYNEQFF. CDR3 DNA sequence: TGTGCCAGTAGTATAGATGCCCCCGCGACAGGGGTTGGGTCCTACAATGAGCAGTTCTTC.

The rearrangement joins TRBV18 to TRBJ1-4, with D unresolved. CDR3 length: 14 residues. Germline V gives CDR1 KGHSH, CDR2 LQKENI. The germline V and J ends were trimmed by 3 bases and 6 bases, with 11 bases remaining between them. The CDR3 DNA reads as TGTGCCAGCTCACCCGGGTTATGGGATGAAAAACTGTTTTTT. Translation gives CASSPGLWDEKLFF.

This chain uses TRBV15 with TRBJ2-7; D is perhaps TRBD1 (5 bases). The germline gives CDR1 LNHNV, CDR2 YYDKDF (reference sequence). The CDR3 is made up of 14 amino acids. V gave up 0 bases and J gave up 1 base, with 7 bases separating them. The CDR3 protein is CATSREQASYEQYF. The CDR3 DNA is TGTGCCACCAGCAGAGAACAGGCATCCTACGAGCAGTACTTC.